The 31 T cell receptor beta chains below all came from one sample that was sequenced in a study of blood T cells in healthy people across ages. Using a J-beta primer mix together with a sample-barcoded 5' primer, a second PCR was run for 7 to 11 cycles. TCRdb reanalysed the 5' RACE reads using MiXCR and keeps one entry per CDR3 protein. The data contain about 2 million distinct CDR3 sequences, around half of them singletons. Input material: blood. The receptors originated from a woman in her thirties or forties in good health.

The gene calls are TRBV5-5 and TRBJ1-2; possible D gene TRBD1, 6 bases. Trimming cost V 3 bases and J 4 bases, with 22 bases left between them. CDR1 and CDR2 from the germline V gene are SGHKS and YYEKEE (reference sequence). CDR3 length: 17 residues. CDR3 region: CASSSGQSPLPGYGYTF. In nucleotides, the CDR3 is TGTGCCAGCAGCTCCGGACAGTCTCCTTTGCCGGGCTATGGCTACACCTTC.

The V call is TRBV20-1, the J call TRBJ2-7, with 8 bases matching TRBD2. Germline-derived CDR1 and CDR2 are DFQATT and SNEGSKA (reference sequence). The CDR3 has 15 residues. V lost 5 bases, J lost 2 bases, and 11 bases stayed unmatched. The CDR3 loop reads CSASGGAASPYEQYF. In DNA form, the CDR3 reads TGCAGTGCTTCGGGGGGGGCAGCATCCCCCTACGAGCAGTACTTC.

The sample holds a few counts of this clonotype. The chain couples TRBV7-2 to TRBJ2-5, with 8 bases lining up with TRBD1. The CDR3 has 16 amino acids. Germline CDR1 is SGHTA and CDR2 is FQGNSA. The trim removed 3 bases at V and 2 bases at J, leaving 8 bases unmatched. Written as DNA, the CDR3 is TGTGCCAGCAGCTTTGGGCAGGGGGCCGCTCAAGAGACCCAGTACTTC. It specifies CASSFGQGAAQETQYF.

This clonotype was seen a handful of times. The chain uses TRBV4-2 and TRBJ2-3, with D possibly called TRBD1 or TRBD2 (6 bases each). With 0 bases removed from V and 6 bases from J, the gap between germline ends came to 10 bases. Germline V gene sequence: CDR1 LGHNA, CDR2 YNFKEQ. CDR3 length equals 14 residues. The CDR3 spells CASSQERGVDTQYF. The CDR3 DNA reads TGTGCCAGCAGCCAAGAGAGGGGGGTGGATACGCAGTATTTT.

The genes are TRBV24-1 and TRBJ1-2, with D perhaps matching TRBD1 (5 bases). Germline CDR1 is KGHDR and CDR2 is SFDVKD. The V gene lost 5 bases and the J gene lost 8 bases, with 14 bases spanning the gap. The CDR3 has 13 amino acids. Here the CDR3 DNA reads TGTGCCACCAGTGCGGAAGGGGCTGACGGCTACACCTTC. As protein: CATSAEGADGYTF.

This clonotype has only a few counts. The V call is TRBV4-1, the J call TRBJ2-7; TRBD1 agrees at 9 bases. The J call is in doubt because the DNA end fits TRBJ2-5 better. This CDR3 spans 15 amino acids. Germline lookup yields CDR1 MGHRA and CDR2 YSYEKL. CDR3 in DNA: TGCGCCAGCAGCCACACGGGACAGGGATTAAAGACCCAGTACTTC. Protein sequence: CASSHTGQGLKTQYF.

This clonotype showed up just a few times. The CDR3 reads CASSLLRGESNQPQHF. The CDR3 bases are TGTGCCAGCAGTTTATTACGGGGGGAGAGCAATCAGCCCCAGCATTTT. V is TRBV28 and J is TRBJ1-5; the D gene is possibly TRBD1 (5 bases). This CDR3 spans 16 amino acids. The germline V gene has CDR1 MDHEN and CDR2 SYDVKM. Trimming cost V 1 base and J 1 base, with 11 bases left between them.

V and J are TRBV14 and TRBJ2-5; D remains unclear. V shed 0 bases and J shed 5 bases, with 10 bases lying between them. CDR1 SGHDN and CDR2 FVKESK come from the germline V gene. The CDR3 is 14 residues long. CDR3 DNA: TGTGCCAGCAGCCAAGAAGTCAGGTGGGAGACCCAGTACTTC. It is translated as CASSQEVRWETQYF.

V usage is TRBV12-5 and J usage is TRBJ1-2, with unresolved D. The CDR3 spans 16 residues. V was cut by 4 bases and J by 4 bases, with 19 bases left in between. CDR1 is LGHNT, CDR2 FRNRAP, per germline. The CDR3 loop reads CASGSSSSDGSYGYTF. The DNA of the CDR3 is TGTGCTAGTGGTTCCTCCTCCTCAGACGGAAGCTATGGCTACACCTTC.

This chain links TRBV5-4 with TRBJ2-3; 8 bases align to TRBD1. Per the germline V gene, CDR1 is SGHNT and CDR2 is YYREEE (reference sequence). CDR3 length: 15 amino acids. Trimming took 4 bases from V and 6 from J; bases not matched to a gene: 10. The CDR3 bases are TGTGCCAGCAGCCCGGGACAGGCGGTGGGGGATACGCAGTATTTT. Protein: CASSPGQAVGDTQYF. Supplemented by reference TRBV5-4 and TRBJ2-3, the full variable domain reads ETGVTQSPTHLIKTRGQQVTLRCSSQSGHNTVSWYQQALGQGPQFIFQYYREEENGRGNFPPRFSGLQFPNYSSELNVNALELDDSALYLCASSPGQAVGDTQYFGPGTRLTVL.

This clonotype was detected only a few times. The rearrangement links TRBV7-3 to TRBJ1-2, with 9 positions matching TRBD1. The CDR3 runs 16 residues. CDR1 and CDR2 (germline): SGHTA, FQGTGA. The V gene end was trimmed by 3 bases and the J gene end by 2 bases; junction bases not matched to a gene: 7. The CDR3 DNA is TGTGCCAGCAGCTTCCGGGACAGGGACTCCAACTATGGCTACACCTTC. This translates into CASSFRDRDSNYGYTF.

The genes are TRBV7-2 and TRBJ2-3; D is perhaps TRBD1 (6 bases). Germline lookup yields CDR1 SGHTA and CDR2 FQGNSA. V shed 1 base and J shed 5 bases, with 13 bases lying between them. The CDR3 is made up of 15 amino acids. The CDR3: CASSLGQGQGDTQYF. The CDR3 DNA is TGTGCCAGCAGCTTAGGCCAGGGGCAGGGAGATACGCAGTATTTT.

The chain recombines TRBV4-1 with TRBJ1-4; 9 bases fit TRBD1. V was clipped by 1 base and J by 3 bases; unmatched bases: 0. Looked up from germline, CDR1 is MGHRA and CDR2 is YSYEKL. This CDR3 region has 15 residues. CDR3 sequence (DNA): TGCGCCAGCAGCCAAGGACAGGGGGCTAATGAAAAACTGTTTTTT. It encodes CASSQGQGANEKLFF.

The rearrangement uses TRBV9 and TRBJ2-1, with TRBD1 matching over 7 bases. Germline V CDR1 and CDR2: SGDLS, YYNGEE. The CDR3 has 17 residues. V was clipped by 4 bases and J by 4 bases; unmatched bases: 14. As DNA, the CDR3 is TGTGCCAGCAGCTCGAACAGGGGCCCTCAACCGTACAATGAGCAGTTCTTC. Translation gives CASSSNRGPQPYNEQFF.

CDR3 bases: TGTGCCAGCAGTCCCGCAACGGGGGCCCGCTCTGGGGCCAACGTCCTGACTTTC. It is translated as CASSPATGARSGANVLTF. This chain joins TRBV6-2 or TRBV6-3 and TRBJ2-6; D tentatively fits TRBD1 or TRBD2 (6 bases each). CDR3 length: 18 residues. CDR1 is MNHEY and CDR2 is SVGEGT in the germline V gene. V was cut by 5 bases and J by 0 bases, with 17 bases left in between.

The sample holds a few counts of this clonotype. V and J are TRBV20-1 and TRBJ2-5, with 9 bases aligning to TRBD1. The closer fit of TRBJ2-7 to the DNA end suggests the J call may be wrong. The length of the CDR3 is 13 residues. The germline CDR1 and CDR2 sequences are DFQATT and SNEGSKA (reference sequence). CDR3 sequence reads: CSARERQGGEQYF. As DNA, the CDR3 is TGCAGTGCTAGAGAGAGACAGGGGGGCGAGCAGTACTTC.

The chain joins TRBV6-5 to TRBJ2-5; 10 bases match TRBD2. Looked up from germline, CDR1 is MNHEY and CDR2 is SVGAGI. The length of the CDR3 is 20 residues. With 1 base clipped from V and 0 bases from J, the junction kept 14 bases outside the gene matches. The CDR3 loop reads CASSYFRRLAGAVNQETQYF. The CDR3 nucleotides are TGTGCCAGCAGTTACTTCCGTCGGCTAGCGGGGGCCGTAAACCAAGAGACCCAGTACTTC.

This chain connects TRBV20-1 to TRBJ1-6; D is perhaps TRBD1 (6 bases). The germline CDR1 and CDR2 sequences are DFQATT and SNEGSKA (reference sequence). This CDR3 is 18 amino acids long. Trimming removed 0 bases at V and 7 bases at J, with 22 bases between. The chain's CDR3 is CSARDYLWGQGINSPLHF. DNA for the CDR3: TGCAGTGCTAGAGATTATCTGTGGGGGCAGGGGATAAATTCACCCCTCCACTTT.

CDR3 in DNA: TGCGCCAGCAGTCAACCGTCGGTTCGCGACACAGATACGCAGTATTTT. It encodes CASSQPSVRDTDTQYF. This chain joins TRBV23-1 and TRBJ2-3, with D uncertain. TRBV23-1 is noted as an ORF with a role that remains uncertain. The CDR3 contains 16 residues. Deletions cut 2 bases from V and 2 bases from J, with 14 bases between.

This chain joins TRBV28 and TRBJ1-1, with 7 bases identical to TRBD1. The germline gives CDR1 MDHEN, CDR2 SYDVKM. V shed 5 bases, J shed 6 bases, and the junction held 6 bases outside the gene matches. CDR3 length: 13 residues. CDR3 protein: CASSPDRAAEAFF. The CDR3 DNA reads TGTGCCAGCAGTCCCGACAGGGCGGCTGAAGCTTTCTTT.

This clonotype was detected a few times. CDR3 bases: TGCGCCAGCAGCCAAGATATTGCGGACGATGGCTACACCTTC. Its translation is CASSQDIADDGYTF. The chain combines TRBV4-1 with TRBJ1-2, with D unclear. Trimming took 0 bases from V and 6 from J, leaving 11 bases between them. The germline V gene encodes CDR1 MGHRA and CDR2 YSYEKL. The CDR3 runs 14 residues.

This clonotype was observed a few times. The V gene is TRBV5-1, the J gene TRBJ2-3, with 10 bases lining up with TRBD1. Germline values: CDR1 SGHRS, CDR2 YFSETQ. The CDR3 loop spans 16 amino acids. J lost 5 bases, V lost 0 bases, and 6 bases had no gene match. CDR3 residues: CASSLARQGAGDTQYF. CDR3 sequence (DNA): TGCGCCAGCAGCTTGGCCCGACAGGGGGCTGGAGATACGCAGTATTTT.

This clonotype turned up a few times. The chain recombines TRBV24-1 with TRBJ2-3; 7 bases are shared with TRBD1. J lost 6 bases, V lost 4 bases, and 9 bases had no gene match. Germline assignment: CDR1 KGHDR and CDR2 SFDVKD. There are 15 residues in the CDR3. CDR3 nucleotide sequence: TGTGCCACCAGTGACTTGGGACAGCCCGAGGATACGCAGTATTTT. Its protein is CATSDLGQPEDTQYF.

V and J are TRBV28 and TRBJ1-2, with D unclear. Trimming cost V 5 bases and J 2 bases, with 9 bases left between them. Per germline, CDR1 MDHEN and CDR2 SYDVKM. The CDR3 is 13 residues long. The CDR3 protein is CASSDNNNYGYTF. The CDR3 DNA reads TGTGCCAGCAGTGACAATAACAACTATGGCTACACCTTC.

The chain links TRBV12-3 or TRBV12-4 to TRBJ1-2; tentative D call: TRBD1 (6 bases). The length of the CDR3 is 14 residues. V lost 6 bases to trimming and J lost 4 bases, with 15 bases between them. CDR3 sequence: CASRETGPFYGYTF. The CDR3 coding sequence is TGTGCCAGCAGAGAGACAGGACCCTTCTATGGCTACACCTTC.

The chain combines TRBV10-3 with TRBJ1-4, with D unresolved. Germline V gene data show CDR1 as ENHRY and CDR2 as SYGVKD. Trimming took 3 bases from V and 12 from J, leaving 11 bases between them. The CDR3 totals 12 residues. CDR3 DNA: TGTGCCATCAGTGAAAGGGATATAGAACTGTTTTTT. The encoded protein is CAISERDIELFF.

This sequence joins TRBV9 and TRBJ2-5, with 8 bases aligning to TRBD1. Losses at the gene ends were 2 bases for V and 11 bases for J; bases not matched to a gene: 11. This CDR3 comprises 14 residues. Germline V gives CDR1 SGDLS, CDR2 YYNGEE. In DNA form, the CDR3 reads TGTGCCAGCAGCGTTAGACAGGGGTCTCGGGAGCAGTACTTC. Its translation: CASSVRQGSREQYF.

In this sample, this clonotype turned up a few times. Mismatch with germline at one junction end may stem from a read error. The chain couples TRBV6-5 to TRBJ2-7; D not resolved. Germline V lookup: CDR1 MNHEY, CDR2 SVGAGI. CDR3 length equals 13 residues. CDR3 nucleotide sequence: TGTGCTAGCAGTCCCCTCCGAGACTACGAGCAGTACTTC. Protein product: CASSPLRDYEQYF.

The chain carries TRBV6-5 and TRBJ2-5; D is possibly TRBD1 (5 bases). V lost 7 bases and J lost 2, with 11 bases in between. The CDR3 spans 13 residues. CDR1 and CDR2 (germline): MNHEY, SVGAGI. The CDR3 here is CASTSTGQETQYF. The CDR3 region has the DNA TGTGCCAGCACGAGTACAGGACAAGAGACCCAGTACTTC.

The chain has TRBV7-2 and TRBJ2-3, with D maybe TRBD1 (6 bases). The germline CDR1 and CDR2 sequences are SGHTA and FQGNSA. V was clipped by 5 bases and J by 7 bases, with 13 bases between them. CDR3 length: 13 amino acids. CDR3 protein: CASSVYRGNTQYF. In DNA, the CDR3 is TGTGCCAGCAGCGTTTATAGGGGGAATACGCAGTATTTT.

The chain combines TRBV7-9 with TRBJ2-5, with no clear D. V lost 3 bases and J 0 bases, leaving 8 bases between the germline ends. The CDR3 has 14 residues. Germline V gene sequence: CDR1 SEHNR, CDR2 FQNEAQ (reference sequence). The CDR3 DNA sequence: TGTGCCAGCAGCTTGACGGAGTACCAAGAGACCCAGTACTTC. Protein product: CASSLTEYQETQYF.